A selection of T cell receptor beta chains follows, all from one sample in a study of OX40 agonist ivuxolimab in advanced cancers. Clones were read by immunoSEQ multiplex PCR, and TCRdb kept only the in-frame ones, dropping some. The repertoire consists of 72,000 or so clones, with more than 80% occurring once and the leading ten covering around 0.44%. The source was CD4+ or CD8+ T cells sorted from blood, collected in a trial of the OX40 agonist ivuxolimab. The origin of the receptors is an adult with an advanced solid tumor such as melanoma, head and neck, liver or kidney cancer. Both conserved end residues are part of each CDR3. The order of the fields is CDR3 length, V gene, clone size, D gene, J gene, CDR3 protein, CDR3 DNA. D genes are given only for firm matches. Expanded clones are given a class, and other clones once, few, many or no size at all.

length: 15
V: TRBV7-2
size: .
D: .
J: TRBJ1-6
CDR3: CASSSSGSYNSPLHF
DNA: TGTGCCAGCAGCTCCAGTGGTTCCTATAATTCACCCCTCCACTTT

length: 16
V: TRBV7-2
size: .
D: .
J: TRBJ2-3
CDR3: CASSQQAALSTDTQYF
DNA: TGTGCCAGCAGCCAGCAAGCGGCCCTAAGCACAGATACGCAGTATTTT

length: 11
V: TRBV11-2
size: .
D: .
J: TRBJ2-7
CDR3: CASSLGPEQYF
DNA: TGTGCCAGCAGCTTAGGCCCCGAGCAGTACTTC

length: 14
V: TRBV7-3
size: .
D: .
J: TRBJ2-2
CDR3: CASSLTFRTGELFF
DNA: TGTGCCAGCAGCTTAACGTTCAGGACCGGGGAGCTGTTTTTT

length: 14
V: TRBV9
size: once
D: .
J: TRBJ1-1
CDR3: CASSVVGVNTEAFF
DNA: TGTGCCAGCAGCGTAGTAGGGGTTAACACTGAAGCTTTCTTT

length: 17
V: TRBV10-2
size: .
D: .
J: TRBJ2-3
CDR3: CASSELVAAINTDTQYF
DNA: TGCGCCAGCAGTGAATTGGTAGCGGCTATCAACACAGATACGCAGTATTTT

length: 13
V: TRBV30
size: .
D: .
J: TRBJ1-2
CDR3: CAWSARVIYGYTF
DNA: TGTGCCTGGAGTGCCAGGGTGATCTATGGCTACACCTTC

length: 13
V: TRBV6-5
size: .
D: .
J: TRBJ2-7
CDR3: CASSLRVRYEQYF
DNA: TGTGCCAGCAGTCTACGAGTTCGGTACGAGCAGTACTTC

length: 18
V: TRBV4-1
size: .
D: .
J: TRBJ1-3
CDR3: CASSQGLAHQPRGNTIYF
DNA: TGCGCCAGCAGCCAAGGGTTAGCCCACCAACCAAGAGGAAACACCATATATTTT

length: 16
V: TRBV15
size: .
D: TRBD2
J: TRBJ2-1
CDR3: CATSAQLAGVGNEQFF
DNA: TGTGCCACCAGCGCGCAACTAGCGGGAGTAGGCAATGAGCAGTTCTTC

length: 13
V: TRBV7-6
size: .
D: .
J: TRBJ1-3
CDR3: CASRAGQGNTIYF
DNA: TGTGCCAGCAGGGCCGGACAGGGAAACACCATATATTTT

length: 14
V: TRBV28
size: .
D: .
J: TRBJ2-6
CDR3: CASLRESGANVLTF
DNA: TGTGCCAGCCTCAGGGAGAGTGGGGCCAACGTCCTGACTTTC

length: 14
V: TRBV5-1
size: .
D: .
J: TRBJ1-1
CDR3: CASSLEGRFNEAFF
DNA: TGCGCCAGCAGCTTGGAGGGCAGGTTTAATGAAGCTTTCTTT

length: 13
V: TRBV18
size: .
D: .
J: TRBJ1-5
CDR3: CASSPNREEPQHF
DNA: TGTGCCAGCTCACCAAACAGGGAGGAACCCCAGCATTTT

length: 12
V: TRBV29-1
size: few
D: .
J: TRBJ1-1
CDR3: CSVRPTLAEAFF
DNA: TGCAGCGTAAGGCCTACCTTGGCTGAAGCTTTCTTT

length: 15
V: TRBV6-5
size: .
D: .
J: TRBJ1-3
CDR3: CASSPLEGRGNTIYF
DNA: TGTGCCAGCAGTCCCCTCGAGGGGCGCGGAAACACCATATATTTT

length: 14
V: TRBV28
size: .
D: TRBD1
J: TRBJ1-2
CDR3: CASSRQGAGGGYTF
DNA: TGTGCCAGCAGCCGACAGGGGGCCGGGGGTGGCTACACCTTC

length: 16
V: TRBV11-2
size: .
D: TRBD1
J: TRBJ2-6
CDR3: CASRRELRQGVNVLTF
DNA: TGTGCCAGCAGACGGGAATTGAGACAGGGCGTCAACGTCCTGACTTTC

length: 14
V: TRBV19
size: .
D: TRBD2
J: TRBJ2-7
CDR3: CASSISGRMYEQYF
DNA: TGTGCCAGTAGTATTAGCGGGAGAATGTACGAGCAGTACTTC

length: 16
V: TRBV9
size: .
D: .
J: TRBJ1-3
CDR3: CASSAGLQGSGNTIYF
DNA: TGTGCCAGCAGCGCGGGGTTACAGGGATCTGGAAACACCATATATTTT

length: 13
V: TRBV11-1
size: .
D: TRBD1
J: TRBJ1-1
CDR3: CASSRDRVGEAFF
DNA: TGTGCCAGCAGCCGGGACAGGGTTGGCGAAGCTTTCTTT

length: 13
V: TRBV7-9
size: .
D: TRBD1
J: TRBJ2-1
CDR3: CASSLTGDNEQFF
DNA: TGTGCCAGCAGCTTGACAGGGGACAATGAGCAGTTCTTC

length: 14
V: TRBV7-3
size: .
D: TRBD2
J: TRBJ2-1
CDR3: CASSLSPTGGEQFF
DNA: TGTGCCAGCAGCTTAAGTCCTACGGGAGGTGAGCAGTTCTTC

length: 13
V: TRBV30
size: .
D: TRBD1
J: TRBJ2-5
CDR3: CAWSSTGGETQYF
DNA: TGTGCCTGGAGCTCCACAGGGGGCGAGACCCAGTACTTC

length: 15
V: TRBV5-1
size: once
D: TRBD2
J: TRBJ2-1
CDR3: CASSLLREGRSEQFF
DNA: TGCGCCAGCAGCTTGTTAAGGGAGGGCCGTAGTGAGCAGTTCTTC

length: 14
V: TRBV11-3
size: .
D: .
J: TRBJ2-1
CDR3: CASSLGQEGNEQFF
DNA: TGTGCCAGCAGCTTAGGGCAGGAGGGCAATGAGCAGTTCTTC

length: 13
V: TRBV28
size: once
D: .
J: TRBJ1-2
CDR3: CASRSGGDHGYTF
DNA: TGTGCCAGCAGGAGTGGAGGGGACCATGGCTACACCTTC

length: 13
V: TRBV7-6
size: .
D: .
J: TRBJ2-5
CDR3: CASSRGTLETQYF
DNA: TGTGCCAGCAGCCGCGGGACCCTAGAGACCCAGTACTTC

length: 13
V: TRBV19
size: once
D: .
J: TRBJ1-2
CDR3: CASSTRGREGYTF
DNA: TGTGCCAGTAGTACCCGGGGGCGCGAGGGCTACACCTTC

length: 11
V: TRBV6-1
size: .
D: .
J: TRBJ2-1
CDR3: CASTGFNEQFF
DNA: TGTGCCAGCACCGGCTTCAATGAGCAGTTCTTC

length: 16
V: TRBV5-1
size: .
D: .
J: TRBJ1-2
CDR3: CASGHPPGPRGYGYTF
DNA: TGCGCCAGCGGCCACCCACCCGGGCCGAGGGGCTATGGCTACACCTTC

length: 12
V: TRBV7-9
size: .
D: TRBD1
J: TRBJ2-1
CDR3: CAIGTGNNEQFF
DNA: TGTGCCATCGGGACAGGGAACAATGAGCAGTTCTTC

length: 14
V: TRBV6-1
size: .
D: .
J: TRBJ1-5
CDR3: CATARGEGNQPQHF
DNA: TGTGCCACTGCGAGGGGGGAGGGGAATCAGCCCCAGCATTTT

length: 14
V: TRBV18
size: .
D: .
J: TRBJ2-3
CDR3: CASSYTASTDTQYF
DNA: TGTGCCAGCTCGTACACAGCTAGCACAGATACGCAGTATTTT

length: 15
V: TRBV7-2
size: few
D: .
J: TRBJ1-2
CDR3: CASSPAGGYGGGYTF
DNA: TGTGCCAGCAGCCCCGCCGGCGGGTATGGGGGAGGCTACACCTTC

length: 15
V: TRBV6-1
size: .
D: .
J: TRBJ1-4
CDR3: CASSELWGSNEKLFF
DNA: TGTGCCAGCAGTGAGTTGTGGGGTTCTAATGAAAAACTGTTTTTT

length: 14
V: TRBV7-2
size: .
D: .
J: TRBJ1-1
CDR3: CASSLGIWNTEAFF
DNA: TGTGCCAGCAGCTTAGGAATCTGGAACACTGAAGCTTTCTTT

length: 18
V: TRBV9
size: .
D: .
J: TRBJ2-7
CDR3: CASSVGEWGASRPYEQYF
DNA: TGTGCCAGCAGCGTAGGGGAGTGGGGGGCCTCCAGACCCTACGAGCAGTACTTC

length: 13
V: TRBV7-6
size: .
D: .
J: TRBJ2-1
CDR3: CASSLQGWNEQFF
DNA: TGTGCCAGCAGCTTGCAGGGCTGGAATGAGCAGTTCTTC

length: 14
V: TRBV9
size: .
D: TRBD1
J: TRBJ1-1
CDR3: CASSFRGLNTEAFF
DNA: TGTGCCAGCAGCTTCAGGGGGCTGAACACTGAAGCTTTCTTT

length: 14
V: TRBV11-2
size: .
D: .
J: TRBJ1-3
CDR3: CASSRRTDGNTIYF
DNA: TGTGCCAGCAGCCGGAGGACAGATGGAAACACCATATATTTT

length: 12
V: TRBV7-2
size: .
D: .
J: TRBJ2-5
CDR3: CASSPRWETQYF
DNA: TGTGCCAGCAGCCCACGGTGGGAGACCCAGTACTTC

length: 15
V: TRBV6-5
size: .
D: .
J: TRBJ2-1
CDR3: CASYPEVPTYNEQFF
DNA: TGTGCCAGCTACCCAGAGGTCCCAACCTACAATGAGCAGTTCTTC

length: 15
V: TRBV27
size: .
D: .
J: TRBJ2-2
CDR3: CASSRGQGWTGELFF
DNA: TGTGCCAGCAGTCGTGGACAAGGTTGGACCGGGGAGCTGTTTTTT

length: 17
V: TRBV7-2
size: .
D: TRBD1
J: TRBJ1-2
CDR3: CASSPPGQGAANYGYTF
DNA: TGTGCCAGCAGCCCCCCGGGACAGGGGGCAGCTAACTATGGCTACACCTTC

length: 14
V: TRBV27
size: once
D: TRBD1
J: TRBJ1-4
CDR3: CASHGGTEDEKLFF
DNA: TGTGCCAGCCACGGCGGGACAGAAGACGAAAAACTGTTTTTT

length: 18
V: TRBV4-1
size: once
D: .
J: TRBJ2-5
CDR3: CASSQVLTKGPGQETQYF
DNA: TGCGCCAGCAGCCAGGTGCTTACTAAGGGCCCAGGCCAAGAGACCCAGTACTTC